Listed below are T cell receptor beta chains from one sample, sequenced in a study of blood T cell repertoires in COVID-19. Data came from immunoSEQ multiplex PCR; TCRdb stores just in-frame clones and leaves some out. The sample includes approximately 150,000 clones, roughly 90% seen only once; the top ten take about 4.2%. Sequenced input: peripheral blood. These receptors were collected from a woman aged 60-75 years with active or convalescent COVID-19. Each CDR3 is given with its conserved first and last residue. Each record gives: D gene, V gene, J gene, clone size, CDR3 length, CDR3 protein, CDR3 DNA. A D gene is named only where the DNA matches it firmly. A clone size is listed for some rows: how often the clone was seen (once, few, many), or a class if it is expanded.

D gene: TRBD2
V gene: TRBV10-3
J gene: TRBJ2-7
clone size: .
CDR3 length: 15
CDR3 protein: CAISATSGPLVEQYF
CDR3 DNA: TGTGCCATCAGCGCTACTAGCGGGCCCCTGGTCGAGCAGTACTTC

D gene: TRBD2
V gene: TRBV27
J gene: TRBJ2-7
clone size: .
CDR3 length: 16
CDR3 protein: CASRVVAGGPGYEQYF
CDR3 DNA: TGTGCCAGCAGGGTCGTAGCGGGGGGGCCTGGATACGAGCAGTACTTC

D gene: TRBD1
V gene: TRBV10-3
J gene: TRBJ2-7
clone size: .
CDR3 length: 14
CDR3 protein: CAISEVGQIYEQYF
CDR3 DNA: TGTGCCATCAGTGAGGTGGGACAGATCTACGAGCAGTACTTC

D gene: .
V gene: TRBV5-1
J gene: TRBJ2-5
clone size: .
CDR3 length: 17
CDR3 protein: CASSLATAEDPQETQYF
CDR3 DNA: TGCGCCAGCAGCTTGGCGACAGCCGAGGACCCTCAGGAGACCCAGTACTTC

D gene: TRBD1
V gene: TRBV19
J gene: TRBJ1-5
clone size: .
CDR3 length: 15
CDR3 protein: CASSFGTGSNQPQHF
CDR3 DNA: TGTGCCAGTAGTTTTGGGACAGGGAGCAATCAGCCCCAGCATTTT

D gene: .
V gene: TRBV10-3
J gene: TRBJ2-5
clone size: .
CDR3 length: 14
CDR3 protein: CAISDGGGQETQYF
CDR3 DNA: TGTGCCATCAGTGATGGGGGCGGCCAAGAGACCCAGTACTTC

D gene: TRBD2
V gene: TRBV5-1
J gene: TRBJ2-1
clone size: .
CDR3 length: 17
CDR3 protein: CASSDTSGGSSYNEQFF
CDR3 DNA: TGCGCCAGCAGCGATACTAGCGGGGGAAGCTCCTACAATGAGCAGTTCTTC

D gene: TRBD1
V gene: TRBV7-2
J gene: TRBJ1-1
clone size: once
CDR3 length: 15
CDR3 protein: CASSRQGAMNTEAFF
CDR3 DNA: TGTGCCAGCAGCCGGCAGGGGGCAATGAACACTGAAGCTTTCTTT

D gene: TRBD1
V gene: TRBV7-2
J gene: TRBJ1-5
clone size: .
CDR3 length: 13
CDR3 protein: CASSGQGDQPQHF
CDR3 DNA: TGTGCCAGCAGCGGACAGGGGGATCAGCCCCAGCATTTT

D gene: TRBD1
V gene: TRBV7-7
J gene: TRBJ2-3
clone size: few
CDR3 length: 15
CDR3 protein: CASSFRQGGTDTQYF
CDR3 DNA: TGTGCTAGCAGCTTTAGACAGGGCGGCACAGATACGCAGTATTTT

D gene: .
V gene: TRBV11-2
J gene: TRBJ1-6
clone size: .
CDR3 length: 16
CDR3 protein: CASSLGPDSNNSPLHF
CDR3 DNA: TGTGCCAGCAGCTTAGGCCCCGACAGCAATAATTCACCCCTCCACTTT

D gene: .
V gene: TRBV18
J gene: TRBJ1-2
clone size: .
CDR3 length: 14
CDR3 protein: CASSLSRADYGYTF
CDR3 DNA: TGTGCCAGCTCACTCTCGCGGGCCGACTATGGCTACACCTTC

D gene: TRBD1
V gene: TRBV5-4
J gene: TRBJ2-5
clone size: .
CDR3 length: 16
CDR3 protein: CASSLKLQGAKETQYF
CDR3 DNA: TGTGCCAGCAGCTTGAAATTACAGGGGGCTAAAGAGACCCAGTACTTC

D gene: .
V gene: TRBV6-1
J gene: TRBJ1-2
clone size: .
CDR3 length: 14
CDR3 protein: CASSEGWQAYGYTF
CDR3 DNA: TGTGCCAGCAGTGAAGGGTGGCAGGCCTATGGCTACACCTTC

D gene: TRBD2
V gene: TRBV9
J gene: TRBJ2-7
clone size: .
CDR3 length: 14
CDR3 protein: CASNRGGASYEQYF
CDR3 DNA: TGTGCCAGCAACCGGGGGGGTGCGTCCTACGAGCAGTACTTC

D gene: TRBD1
V gene: TRBV5-1
J gene: TRBJ2-7
clone size: .
CDR3 length: 15
CDR3 protein: CASSTGTGIVYEQYF
CDR3 DNA: TGCGCCAGCAGTACCGGGACAGGGATCGTCTACGAGCAGTACTTC

D gene: TRBD2
V gene: TRBV6-4
J gene: TRBJ2-3
clone size: .
CDR3 length: 14
CDR3 protein: CASSESGGANTQYF
CDR3 DNA: TGTGCCAGCAGTGAGAGCGGGGGGGCGAATACGCAGTATTTT

D gene: .
V gene: TRBV6-5
J gene: TRBJ1-1
clone size: .
CDR3 length: 14
CDR3 protein: CASSLQGGGTEAFF
CDR3 DNA: TGTGCCAGCAGTTTACAGGGTGGGGGCACTGAAGCTTTCTTT

D gene: .
V gene: TRBV4-1
J gene: TRBJ1-3
clone size: .
CDR3 length: 17
CDR3 protein: CASSQGRARLTGNTIYF
CDR3 DNA: TGCGCCAGCAGCCAAGGGAGGGCCCGCCTTACTGGAAACACCATATATTTT

D gene: .
V gene: TRBV30
J gene: TRBJ2-5
clone size: .
CDR3 length: 11
CDR3 protein: CASWGEETQYF
CDR3 DNA: TGTGCCTCATGGGGGGAAGAGACCCAGTACTTC

D gene: .
V gene: TRBV6-4
J gene: TRBJ2-3
clone size: .
CDR3 length: 15
CDR3 protein: CASSRLAGAADTQYF
CDR3 DNA: TGTGCCAGCAGCCGCCTGGCGGGGGCCGCGGATACGCAGTATTTT

D gene: .
V gene: TRBV2
J gene: TRBJ1-2
clone size: .
CDR3 length: 14
CDR3 protein: CASSPSGKSDGYTF
CDR3 DNA: TGTGCCAGCAGCCCCAGCGGGAAATCTGATGGCTACACCTTC

D gene: .
V gene: TRBV3-1/TRBV3-2
J gene: TRBJ1-1
clone size: once
CDR3 length: 15
CDR3 protein: CASSPTGQRGGEAFF
CDR3 DNA: TGTGCCAGCAGTCCAACCGGACAGCGGGGAGGTGAAGCTTTCTTT

D gene: .
V gene: TRBV19
J gene: TRBJ2-7
clone size: once
CDR3 length: 15
CDR3 protein: CASSIGQVFSYEQYF
CDR3 DNA: TGTGCCAGTAGTATAGGGCAGGTTTTCTCCTACGAGCAGTACTTC

D gene: .
V gene: TRBV5-1
J gene: TRBJ2-2
clone size: .
CDR3 length: 16
CDR3 protein: CASSFVVTDLLGELFF
CDR3 DNA: TGCGCCAGCAGCTTCGTCGTAACAGACCTTCTCGGGGAGCTGTTTTTT

D gene: .
V gene: TRBV11-2
J gene: TRBJ2-5
clone size: .
CDR3 length: 15
CDR3 protein: CASSPGGVNQETQYF
CDR3 DNA: TGTGCCAGCAGCCCCGGAGGGGTTAACCAAGAGACCCAGTACTTC

D gene: .
V gene: TRBV5-1
J gene: TRBJ1-4
clone size: .
CDR3 length: 16
CDR3 protein: CASSLRAFGTNEKLFF
CDR3 DNA: TGCGCCAGCAGCCTCAGGGCATTTGGAACTAATGAAAAACTGTTTTTT

D gene: TRBD1
V gene: TRBV7-9
J gene: TRBJ1-4
clone size: .
CDR3 length: 14
CDR3 protein: CASSLPGQGQKLFF
CDR3 DNA: TGTGCCAGCAGCTTGCCGGGACAGGGGCAAAAACTGTTTTTT

D gene: TRBD1
V gene: TRBV7-9
J gene: TRBJ2-3
clone size: .
CDR3 length: 12
CDR3 protein: CASTGTADTQYF
CDR3 DNA: TGTGCCAGCACCGGGACAGCAGATACGCAGTATTTT

D gene: .
V gene: TRBV7-9
J gene: TRBJ2-7
clone size: .
CDR3 length: 14
CDR3 protein: CASSFTGLSYEQYF
CDR3 DNA: TGTGCCAGCAGCTTTACAGGCCTCTCCTACGAGCAGTACTTC

D gene: .
V gene: TRBV27
J gene: TRBJ1-5
clone size: .
CDR3 length: 11
CDR3 protein: CASSTSWPQHF
CDR3 DNA: TGTGCCAGCAGTACATCTTGGCCCCAGCATTTT

D gene: .
V gene: TRBV7-2
J gene: TRBJ2-2
clone size: .
CDR3 length: 12
CDR3 protein: CASSLLTGELFF
CDR3 DNA: TGTGCCAGCAGCTTACTCACCGGGGAGCTGTTTTTT

D gene: .
V gene: TRBV20-1
J gene: TRBJ1-2
clone size: .
CDR3 length: 11
CDR3 protein: CSARDNNGYTF
CDR3 DNA: TGCAGTGCTAGAGATAATAATGGCTACACCTTC

D gene: TRBD1
V gene: TRBV6-6
J gene: TRBJ1-6
clone size: .
CDR3 length: 15
CDR3 protein: CASNIPGQGASPLHF
CDR3 DNA: TGTGCCAGCAACATCCCGGGACAGGGTGCTTCACCCCTCCACTTT

D gene: .
V gene: TRBV2
J gene: TRBJ2-2
clone size: .
CDR3 length: 14
CDR3 protein: CASGWTEMTGELFF
CDR3 DNA: TGTGCCAGCGGATGGACAGAGATGACCGGGGAGCTGTTTTTT

D gene: TRBD1
V gene: TRBV15
J gene: TRBJ1-2
clone size: .
CDR3 length: 14
CDR3 protein: CATSREDRSYGYTF
CDR3 DNA: TGTGCCACCAGCAGAGAGGACAGGTCCTATGGCTACACCTTC

D gene: .
V gene: TRBV2
J gene: TRBJ1-5
clone size: .
CDR3 length: 14
CDR3 protein: CASTDSNSNQPQHF
CDR3 DNA: TGTGCCAGCACTGACAGTAATAGCAATCAGCCCCAGCATTTT